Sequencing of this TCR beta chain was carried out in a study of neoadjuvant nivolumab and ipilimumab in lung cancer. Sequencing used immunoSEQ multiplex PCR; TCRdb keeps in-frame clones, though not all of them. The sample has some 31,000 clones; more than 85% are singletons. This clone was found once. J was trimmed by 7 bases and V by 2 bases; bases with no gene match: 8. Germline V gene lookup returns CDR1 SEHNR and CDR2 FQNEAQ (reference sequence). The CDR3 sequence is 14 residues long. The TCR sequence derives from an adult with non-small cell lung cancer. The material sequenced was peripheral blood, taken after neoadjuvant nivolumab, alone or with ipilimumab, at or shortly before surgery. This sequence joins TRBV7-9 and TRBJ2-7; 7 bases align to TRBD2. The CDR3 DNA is TGTGCCAGCAGCTTACCACTAGCGTTGCGAGAGCAGTACTTC. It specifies CASSLPLALREQYF. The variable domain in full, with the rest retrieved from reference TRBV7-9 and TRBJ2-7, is DTGVSQNPRHKITKRGQNVTFRCDPISEHNRLYWYRQTLGQGPEFLTYFQNEAQLEKSRLLSDRFSAERPKGSFSTLEIQRTEQGDSAMYLCASSLPLALREQYFGPGTRLTVT.